The clone carrying this T cell receptor beta chain has just a few counts. This CDR3 has 12 amino acids. Trimming removed 6 bases at V and 6 bases at J, with 11 bases between. These data come from a study of blood T cells in healthy people across ages. Then a second PCR, running roughly 7 to 11 cycles, was carried out with a sample-barcoded 5' primer and a J-beta primer mix. CDR3-containing paired-end reads numbered at least 2.5 million in each sample. TCRdb re-called the 5' RACE reads with MiXCR, one entry per CDR3 protein. The sample lists 1.5 million to 2 million distinct CDR3 sequences; 28% were seen once.

Sequenced material: blood. The chain couples TRBV12-3 or TRBV12-4 to TRBJ1-2; possible D gene TRBD1, 6 bases. The receptor was derived from a woman aged 25 to 39 in good health. The CDR3: CASRHRENGYTF. The CDR3 nucleotides read TGTGCCAGCAGGCACAGGGAGAATGGCTACACCTTC.